This is a list of T cell receptor beta chains from one sample in a study of blood T cells in healthy people across ages. Each CDR3 protein is one row after TCRdb ran MiXCR on the 5' RACE reads. The data contain approximately 2,000,000 distinct CDR3 sequences, roughly two fifths of them singletons. The specimen was blood. These receptors came from a human donor in good health. CDR3s include the opening cysteine and the closing phenylalanine or tryptophan. The D gene is left open where the match is weak. Clone size appears in some rows only: once, few, many, or a class for an expanded clone.

clone size	D gene	J gene	V gene	CDR3 DNA	CDR3 protein
once	TRBD1	TRBJ2-1	TRBV7-2	TGTGCCAGCAGCTCACAGGGGGCGAATAATGAGCAGTTCTTC	CASSSQGANNEQFF
NA	NA	TRBJ2-3	TRBV7-2	TGTGCCAGCAGCTTAGTGGCAGGGGCATGGGTCACAGATACGCAGTATTTT	CASSLVAGAWVTDTQYF
NA	TRBD2	TRBJ2-1	TRBV4-1	TGCGCCAGCAGTCTCGCCGAAACGGGGGGGCGTTATGAGCAGTTCTTC	CASSLAETGGRYEQFF
NA	TRBD1	TRBJ1-1	TRBV15	TGTGCCACCAGCAGAGATATGGGACAGGGTGTGCGGGCTTTCTTT	CATSRDMGQGVRAFF
NA	TRBD1	TRBJ1-5	TRBV2	TGTGCCAACAGGGAAACAGGGGGCTCCCATCGGCCCCAGCATTTT	CANRETGGSHRPQHF
NA	TRBD2	TRBJ2-7	TRBV27	TGTGCAGGCGGGCGGGGGGGTAGCGAGCAGTACTTC	CAGGRGGSEQYF
NA	TRBD2	TRBJ2-3	TRBV4-3	TGCGCCAGCAGCCGGTCATTCGCGGGGGGGTCTAGCACAGATACGCAGTATTTT	CASSRSFAGGSSTDTQYF
NA	TRBD1	TRBJ1-2	TRBV7-2	TGTGCCAGCAGCTTAGCAGGGGGACAGGGGGACTATGGCTACACCTTC	CASSLAGGQGDYGYTF
NA	TRBD1	TRBJ1-2	TRBV5-6	TGTGCCAGCAGCCCAGGGACAGGGGGACCTCCTAACTATGGCTACACCTTC	CASSPGTGGPPNYGYTF
few	NA	TRBJ2-1	TRBV7-8	TGTGCCAGCAGCCGCCCTTCCGGGACTGGCGACAATGAGCAGTTCTTC	CASSRPSGTGDNEQFF
NA	TRBD2	TRBJ2-1	TRBV11-1	TGTGCCAGCAGCCGCATAGCGGGGGCCGGATACAATGAGCAGTTCTTC	CASSRIAGAGYNEQFF
NA	TRBD2	TRBJ2-4	TRBV12-3/TRBV12-4	TGTGCCAGCAGTTCCCTCCCGGGGGGGGCAGCCAAAAACATTCAGTACTTC	CASSSLPGGAAKNIQYF
NA	TRBD1	TRBJ2-3	TRBV5-1	TGCGCCAGCAGCAAGGGACAGACCCTTCTGGGAGATACGCAGTATTTT	CASSKGQTLLGDTQYF
NA	NA	TRBJ2-3	TRBV20-1	TGCAGTGCTAGAACGGTGCTCGCTCGAAATACGCAGTATTTT	CSARTVLARNTQYF
NA	NA	TRBJ1-6	TRBV7-9	TGTGCCAGCAGCTCTTACCAGGAGACCTCACCCCTCCACTTT	CASSSYQETSPLHF
NA	NA	TRBJ2-2	TRBV2	TGTGCCAGCAGTGGGAGGATGCAAACCGGGGAGCTGTTTTTT	CASSGRMQTGELFF
NA	TRBD2	TRBJ2-5	TRBV10-3	TGTGCCATCAGGGCCTCCGGGGGGGAGACCCAGTACTTC	CAIRASGGETQYF
NA	NA	TRBJ2-7	TRBV12-3/TRBV12-4	TGTGCCAGCACTGAGTACCCCGGTACCTACGAGCATTACTTC	CASTEYPGTYEHYF
NA	NA	TRBJ2-3	TRBV20-1	TGCAGTGCCCATGAGGTAGATAGGCAGTATTTT	CSAHEVDRQYF
few	NA	TRBJ1-5	TRBV20-1	TGCAGTGCTAGTGGTCACATCAATCAGCCCCAGCATTTT	CSASGHINQPQHF
NA	TRBD1	TRBJ1-2	TRBV20-1	TGCAGCCAGGACAGGGGGTTTGGCTACACCTTC	CSQDRGFGYTF
NA	NA	TRBJ2-5	TRBV5-1	TGCGCCAGCAGCCCGGAGGATGGGGAGACCCAGTACTTC	CASSPEDGETQYF